Listed here are 28 T cell receptor beta chains from one sample, sequenced in a study of T cells in Graves' hyperthyroidism and ophthalmopathy. From RNA transcripts, TCR beta CDR3 regions were amplified. The HTBI primer set was used in a first-round RT-PCR of the TCR CDR3. TCRdb processed the multiplex PCR reads anew with MiXCR; each CDR3 protein has one entry. The sample yields around 400,000 distinct CDR3 sequences, about 16% seen once. Specimen: blood. The receptors here all came from an older woman with Graves' ophthalmopathy.

Concerning this clonotype: The junction departs from the called germline gene at one end, perhaps through a read error. V usage is TRBV7-9 and J usage is TRBJ1-3, with no clear D. Germline V gene lookup returns CDR1 SEHNR and CDR2 FQNEAQ (reference sequence). The CDR3 sequence is 14 residues long. The CDR3 spells CASSLPGFGNTIYF. The CDR3 DNA sequence: TGTGCTAGCAGCCTTCCGGGGTTTGGAAACACCATATATTTT.

This clonotype has ten or more counts. This chain links TRBV20-1 with TRBJ2-3; a weak D match, TRBD2 (5 bases). Germline V gene sequence: CDR1 DFQATT, CDR2 SNEGSKA (reference sequence). The CDR3 consists of 18 residues. The V end lost 1 base, the J end lost 0 bases, and 20 bases lay between the germline ends. CDR3 coding DNA: TGCAGTGCTAGAGTAGGATTTGGGCGGGCGACTAGCACAGATACGCAGTATTTT. The encoded protein is CSARVGFGRATSTDTQYF.

This clonotype has more than one count but fewer than ten. The gene calls are TRBV7-9 and TRBJ2-3; no clear D gene. The germline V gene has CDR1 SEHNR and CDR2 FQNEAQ (reference sequence). Deletions cut 5 bases from V and 3 bases from J, with 15 bases between. The CDR3 loop spans 15 amino acids. The CDR3 here is CASSGLSTPTDTQYF. The CDR3 DNA is TGTGCCAGCAGCGGTCTTAGTACTCCAACAGATACGCAGTATTTT.

This clonotype has a count of ten or more. The chain recombines TRBV20-1 with TRBJ1-2; 8 bases are shared with TRBD1. The junction had 11 bases not matched to a gene; V was cut back by 6 bases and J by 14 bases. Germline V gene data show CDR1 as DFQATT and CDR2 as SNEGSKA (reference sequence). The CDR3 has 11 amino acids. CDR3 sequence reads: CSAQKDREGTF. As DNA, the CDR3 is TGCAGTGCCCAAAAGGACAGGGAAGGAACCTTC.

This clonotype occurred many times. V is TRBV9 and J is TRBJ2-5; D possibly corresponds to TRBD2 (5 bases). V lost 2 bases to trimming and J lost 3 bases, with 14 bases between them. Germline loops: CDR1 SGDLS, CDR2 YYNGEE. The CDR3 runs to 15 residues. CDR3 loop: CASSVHPDGEETQYF. In DNA, the CDR3 is TGTGCCAGCAGCGTTCATCCCGACGGGGAAGAGACCCAGTACTTC.

This clonotype was picked up many times. This chain joins TRBV7-2 and TRBJ1-6; unclear D gene. V was trimmed by 6 bases and J by 0 bases, leaving 12 bases between them. The germline V gene encodes CDR1 SGHTA and CDR2 FQGNSA. This CDR3 has 16 residues. The CDR3 coding sequence is TGTGCCAGCAGTTTGGGAGGGTCCTCCTATAATTCACCCCTCCACTTT. The encoded protein is CASSLGGSSYNSPLHF.

The table lists this clonotype with many counts. The chain recombines TRBV3-1 with TRBJ2-6; TRBD1 aligns across 9 bases. This CDR3 region has 19 residues. Trimming removed 0 bases from V and 2 bases from J; junction bases left unmatched: 8. CDR1 is LGHDT and CDR2 is YNNKEL in the germline V gene (reference sequence). The CDR3 bases are TGTGCCAGCAGCCAAGATATAGGGACAGGGTTCGCTGGGGCCAACGTCCTGACTTTC. Translated, it gives CASSQDIGTGFAGANVLTF. Full variable domain (remainder filled in from reference TRBV3-1 and TRBJ2-6): DTAVSQTPKYLVTQMGNDKSIKCEQNLGHDTMYWYKQDSKKFLKIMFSYNNKELIINETVPNRFSPKSPDKAHLNLHINSLELGDSAVYFCASSQDIGTGFAGANVLTFGAGSRLTVL.

This clonotype came up many times. The chain links TRBV12-3 or TRBV12-4 to TRBJ1-1; D remains ambiguous. This CDR3 has 16 amino acids. V lost 6 bases and J lost 4, with 21 bases in between. The CDR3 protein is CASSPIWASTTTEAFF. CDR3 in DNA: TGTGCCAGCAGCCCCATCTGGGCCTCGACGACCACTGAAGCTTTCTTT.

This clonotype was observed a handful of times. A much larger clone lies a single base off, so this may be a read error. The CDR3 region has the DNA TGTGCCTGGATGGGGGATGGCAACACCTTC. It encodes CAWMGDGNTF. This sequence joins TRBV30 and TRBJ1-2; D may be TRBD1 (5 bases). Germline V CDR1 and CDR2: GTSNPN, SVGIG (reference sequence). The CDR3 spans 10 residues.

This clonotype was observed at least ten times. The chain carries TRBV6-5 and TRBJ2-4, with 7 bases identical to TRBD1. Germline CDR1 and CDR2: MNHEY and SVGAGI. This CDR3 is built from 18 residues. V was pared by 0 bases and J by 0 bases, with 8 bases of the junction left unmatched. The CDR3 protein is CASSYSPRTGLAKNIQYF. The CDR3 DNA sequence: TGTGCCAGCAGTTACTCACCTCGGACAGGACTAGCCAAAAACATTCAGTACTTC.

This chain connects TRBV5-1 to TRBJ2-7; 9 bases map to TRBD2. The CDR3 totals 15 residues. The junction had 2 bases not matched to a gene; V was cut back by 1 base and J by 0 bases. Germline V gene data show CDR1 as SGHRS and CDR2 as YFSETQ. Here the CDR3 DNA reads TGCGCCAGCAGCTTGCCTAGCGGGAACTCCTACGAGCAGTACTTC. This sequence encodes CASSLPSGNSYEQYF. Looking up the rest from reference TRBV5-1 and TRBJ2-7 gives the full variable domain: KAGVTQTPRYLIKTRGQQVTLSCSPISGHRSVSWYQQTPGQGLQFLFEYFSETQRNKGNFPGRFSGRQFSNSRSEMNVSTLELGDSALYLCASSLPSGNSYEQYFGPGTRLTVT.

This clonotype was counted at least ten times. This chain connects TRBV5-4 to TRBJ2-3; D is undetermined. This CDR3 is built from 12 residues. CDR1 is SGHNT and CDR2 is YYREEE in the germline V gene (reference sequence). V shed 1 base and J shed 4 bases, with 4 bases lying between them. The DNA for the CDR3 is TGTGCCAGCAGCTTGACATCAGATACGCAGTATTTT. Its translation is CASSLTSDTQYF.

This clonotype showed up many times. The chain joins TRBV6-1 to TRBJ1-5, with D uncertain. CDR3 length: 13 residues. Germline CDR1 reads MNHNS; CDR2 reads SASEGT. The germline V and J ends were trimmed by 7 bases and 0 bases, with 7 bases remaining between them. CDR3 residues: CASTYYSNQPQHF. The CDR3 DNA reads as TGTGCCAGCACCTACTATAGCAATCAGCCCCAGCATTTT.

This clonotype was detected ten times or more. V is TRBV2 and J is TRBJ2-5; D is unresolved. V shed 2 bases and J shed 4 bases, with 11 bases lying between them. Germline values: CDR1 SNHLY, CDR2 FYNNEI. The CDR3 length is 14 residues. As DNA, the CDR3 is TGTGCCAGCAGTGAACGCCAGACGTTAGAGACCCAGTACTTC. Amino acid sequence: CASSERQTLETQYF.

This clonotype was observed many times. The chain recombines TRBV28 with TRBJ2-1; 9 bases agree with TRBD1. Germline assignment: CDR1 MDHEN and CDR2 SYDVKM. V was clipped by 4 bases and J by 1 base; unmatched bases: 8. The CDR3 contains 17 residues. The CDR3 coding sequence is TGTGCCAGCAGTTCCATCGACAGGGGGAATTCCTACAATGAGCAGTTCTTC. This sequence encodes CASSSIDRGNSYNEQFF.

At least ten counts were recorded for this clonotype. CDR3 nucleotides: TGTGCCAGCTCACCGCTTGACAGGGGAGAGCAGTACTTC. Translated, it gives CASSPLDRGEQYF. V is TRBV18 and J is TRBJ2-7, with 8 bases fitting TRBD1. Germline V gene sequence: CDR1 KGHSH, CDR2 LQKENI. This CDR3 spans 13 amino acids. Germline trimming cut 3 bases from V and 7 bases from J; bases unmatched to any gene: 5.

This clonotype was seen more than once but under ten times. The J gene is TRBJ1-5, the V gene TRBV5-1, with 11 bases aligning to TRBD1. Germline CDR1 is SGHRS and CDR2 is YFSETQ. J gave up 2 bases and V 3 bases, and 4 bases lay outside the gene matches. The CDR3 runs 16 residues. CDR3 nucleotides: TGCGCCAGCAGCTACGGGACAGGGGGTGGCAATCAGCCCCAGCATTTT. As protein: CASSYGTGGGNQPQHF.

This clonotype was observed a few times. The rearrangement uses TRBV29-1 and TRBJ2-3; 10 bases map to TRBD2. Trimming took 2 bases from V and 4 from J; bases not matched to a gene: 6. Germline V CDR1 and CDR2: SQVTM, ANQGSEA. The CDR3 has 15 amino acids. The CDR3 protein is CSVEILAGRADTQYF. The CDR3 nucleotides read TGCAGCGTTGAAATACTAGCGGGAAGGGCAGATACGCAGTATTTT.

This clonotype has more than one count but fewer than ten. J is TRBJ1-5 and V is TRBV28; D is ambiguous. Germline assignment: CDR1 MDHEN and CDR2 SYDVKM. Trimming stripped 5 bases from V and 0 bases from J, with 14 bases between. The length of the CDR3 is 16 residues. CDR3 region: CASSPVRVYSNQPQHF. The CDR3 DNA follows: TGTGCCAGCAGTCCCGTTAGGGTCTATAGCAATCAGCCCCAGCATTTT.

This clonotype has just one count. This may come from a read error, since a much larger clone is one base off. The CDR3 does not end in the conserved phenylalanine or tryptophan, so this is likely a read error. The rearrangement links TRBV10-2 to TRBJ2-7; 7 positions match TRBD1. Trimming took 5 bases from V and 1 from J; bases not matched to a gene: 8. This CDR3 contains 15 residues. CDR1 and CDR2 (germline): WSHSY, SAAADI. The CDR3 loop reads CASSRDGTASYEQYS. CDR3 bases: TGCGCCAGCAGTCGGGACGGGACAGCATCCTACGAGCAGTACTCC.

This clonotype was observed at least ten times. This chain connects TRBV7-2 to TRBJ2-1; the match to TRBD2 covers 7 bases. Germline-derived CDR1 and CDR2 are SGHTA and FQGNSA. Trimming took 3 bases from V and 7 from J; bases not matched to a gene: 6. The CDR3 loop spans 14 amino acids. CDR3 in DNA: TGTGCCAGCAGCTTCAGCACGCGGGGGAATGAGCAGTTCTTC. It translates to CASSFSTRGNEQFF.

The chain joins TRBV29-1 to TRBJ1-1; a weak D match, TRBD1 (6 bases). Per germline, CDR1 SQVTM and CDR2 ANQGSEA. This CDR3 has 13 residues. V dropped 3 bases and J dropped 0 bases, with 8 bases sitting between them. CDR3 residues: CSVETGVNTEAFF. The DNA for the CDR3 is TGCAGCGTTGAGACAGGAGTGAACACTGAAGCTTTCTTT.

This clonotype was seen a few times. The chain couples TRBV28 to TRBJ1-6; 8 nucleotides line up with TRBD1. This CDR3 contains 17 residues. CDR1 is MDHEN, CDR2 SYDVKM, per germline. After removal of 4 bases from V and 0 bases from J, the junction contained 5 bases not matched to a gene. The CDR3 nucleotides read TGTGCCAGCAGTTGGGACAGGTTAAACTCCTATAATTCACCCCTCCACTTT. It encodes CASSWDRLNSYNSPLHF.

This clonotype was seen more than once but under ten times. This rearrangement joins TRBV2 to TRBJ2-7, with D possibly matching TRBD1 (6 bases). The CDR3 length is 13 residues. Trimming shortened V by 9 bases and J by 2 bases, and 14 bases separated the two germline ends. The germline V gene has CDR1 SNHLY and CDR2 FYNNEI. The CDR3 DNA reads TGTGCCAGAAAGTCCGCAGGGGCCTACGAGCAGTACTTC. Its protein is CARKSAGAYEQYF.

To note about this clonotype: Likely a read error: the CDR3 ends without its conserved phenylalanine or tryptophan. The genes are TRBV7-9 and TRBJ1-1; the D is unclear. V lost 5 bases, J lost 1 base, and 8 bases lay in between. The germline V gene has CDR1 SEHNR and CDR2 FQNEAQ (reference sequence). The CDR3 totals 13 residues. The CDR3 DNA reads TGTGCCAGCAGCCTACCGGGGAACACTGAAGCTTTCCTT. Its protein product is CASSLPGNTEAFL.

In its sample, this clonotype was seen many times. This rearrangement joins TRBV3-1 to TRBJ1-1, with a weak D call TRBD1 (6 bases). Germline CDR1 is LGHDT and CDR2 is YNNKEL (reference sequence). The CDR3 contains 14 residues. Trimming cost V 1 base and J 5 bases, with 11 bases left between them. In DNA, the CDR3 is TGTGCCAGCAGCCAAGTGGCCAGGGGAACTGAAGCTTTCTTT. Residues: CASSQVARGTEAFF.

This clonotype was picked up many times. The rearrangement joins TRBV20-1 to TRBJ2-7; the match to TRBD2 covers 12 bases. V lost 2 bases, J lost 1 base, and 6 bases stayed unmatched. The germline V gene has CDR1 DFQATT and CDR2 SNEGSKA (reference sequence). The CDR3 sequence is 16 residues long. The CDR3 bases are TGCAGTGCTAGACCCCCTAGCGGGAGGGAATCCTACGAGCAGTACTTC. Its translation is CSARPPSGRESYEQYF.

As for this clonotype: This sequence may be a read error, since a much larger clone differs from it by one base. The chain links TRBV6-1 to TRBJ1-5; D gene ambiguous. This CDR3 region has 13 residues. V was pared by 6 bases and J by 4 bases, with 10 bases between. Germline assignment: CDR1 MNHNS and CDR2 SASEGT. This chain's CDR3 is CASRATRNQPQHF. The DNA of the CDR3 is TGTGCCAGCAGAGCGACACGAAATCAGCCCCAGCATTTT.